The T cell receptor beta chain under discussion was sequenced for a study of response to subunit inactivated influenza vaccine. Germline trimming cut 4 bases from V and 1 base from J; bases unmatched to any gene: 5. From germline, CDR1 is KGHDR and CDR2 SFDVKD. The CDR3 extends over 16 amino acids. MiXCR was run by TCRdb on the RT-PCR reads, yielding one entry per CDR3 protein. This sample has about 540,000 distinct CDR3 sequences; roughly a quarter occur once, and the top ten carry 2.8%. These sequences were also reported in another study, on T cells expressing NK-cell markers. That investigation notes: 5'RACE template switching with UMIs generated TCR beta cDNA. Four donors showed these clonotypes also leading the CD3+CD56-NKG2C+ fraction.

The genes are TRBV24-1 and TRBJ2-1, with 8 nucleotides matching TRBD1. This sequence was found in a man aged 45-65 years who received an inactivated influenza vaccine. Material: CD4+ T cells sorted from PBMCs, obtained 11 to 12 days after vaccination. The CDR3 protein is CATSDWTGTSYNEQFF. The DNA of the CDR3 is TGTGCCACCAGTGACTGGACAGGGACTTCCTACAATGAGCAGTTCTTC.